This T cell receptor beta chain was sequenced in a study of T-cell reconstitution after alpha-beta-depleted transplantation in children. Points from the study as a whole: T-cell counts and diversity were attributed mostly to newly produced T cells one year after transplant. Reportedly, only several hundred clones from non-depleted graft cells drove alpha-beta T-cell counts at about two months. Some patients' high day-60 TCRbeta diversity was traced to surviving recipient T cells and thymic progenitors.

Germline loops: CDR1 SEHNR, CDR2 FQNEAQ (reference sequence). The CDR3 sequence is 17 residues long. Trimming removed 5 bases from V and 4 bases from J, with 24 bases in between. At least ten counts were recorded for this clonotype. The antigen is unknown. It was with unique molecular identifiers that the TCRbeta library was prepared. Via MiXCR, TCRdb re-called the PCR reads, giving one row per CDR3 protein. The sample lists around 670,000 distinct CDR3 sequences, 10% to 15% seen once, with around 0.79% in the top ten. Sequenced material: PBMCs, taken before TCRalphabeta/CD19-depleted stem cell transplant. The rearrangement uses TRBV7-9 and TRBJ2-7; D uncertain. The sequence was collected from a girl aged 2-10 years with congenital amegakaryocytic thrombocytopenia, due to receive a stem cell transplant. The DNA for the CDR3 is TGTGCCAGCAGCCGAGGACCCGGGCAGACCCCCTCTTACGAGCAGTACTTC. This translates into CASSRGPGQTPSYEQYF.